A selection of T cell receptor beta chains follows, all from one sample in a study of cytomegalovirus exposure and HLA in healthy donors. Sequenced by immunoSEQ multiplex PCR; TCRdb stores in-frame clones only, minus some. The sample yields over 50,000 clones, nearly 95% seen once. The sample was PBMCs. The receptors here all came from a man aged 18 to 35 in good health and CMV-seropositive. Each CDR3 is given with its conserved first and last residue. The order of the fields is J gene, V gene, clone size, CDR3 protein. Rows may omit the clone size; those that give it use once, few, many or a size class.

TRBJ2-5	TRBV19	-	CASSIGLDRGGLETQYF
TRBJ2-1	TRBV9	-	CASSVEASGSNEQFF
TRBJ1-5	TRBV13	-	CASSQRGQGGNQPQHF
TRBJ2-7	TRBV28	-	CASSKVAGTYEQYF
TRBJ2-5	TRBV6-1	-	CASSGLAGRTGTQYF
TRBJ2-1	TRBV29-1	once	CSVRTGTSGMVEQFF
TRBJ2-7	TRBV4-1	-	CASSPYAGQGSMQYF
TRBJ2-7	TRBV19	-	CASSEGLGLSYEQYF
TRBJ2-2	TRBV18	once	CASSLLAGVESGELFF
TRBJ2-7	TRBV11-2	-	CASSPSGTSYEQYF
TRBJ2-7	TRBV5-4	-	CASSWDKRAGEQYF
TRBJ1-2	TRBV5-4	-	CASSSGGGPHYGYTF
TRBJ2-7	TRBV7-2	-	CASSLARGGTGEQYF
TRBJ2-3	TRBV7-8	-	CASSPGDRADTQYF
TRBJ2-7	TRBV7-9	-	CASSSPRTGGSSYEQYF
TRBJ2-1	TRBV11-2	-	CASSLGGYYNEQFF
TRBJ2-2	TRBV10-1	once	CATPDRITARNTGELFF
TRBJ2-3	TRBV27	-	CASSPGVDTQYF
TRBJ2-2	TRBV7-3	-	CASSLVSGRAQGTGELFF
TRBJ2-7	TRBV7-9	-	CASSLADIYEQYF
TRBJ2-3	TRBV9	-	CASSVGGQGTDTQYF
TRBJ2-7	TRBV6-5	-	CASSYSLGGVGDEQYF
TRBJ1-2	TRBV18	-	CASSPALTGDGYTF
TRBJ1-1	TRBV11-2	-	CASSLGRLNTEAFF
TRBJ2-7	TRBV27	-	CASSGRRDRGKNEQYF
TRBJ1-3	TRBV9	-	CASSGGGVSGNTIYF
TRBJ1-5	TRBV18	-	CASSQPPRQGRYSNQPQHF
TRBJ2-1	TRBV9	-	CASSPFGTGFGNEQFF
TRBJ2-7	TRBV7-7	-	CASSLNRDTYEQYF
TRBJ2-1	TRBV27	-	CASSLTGTEGFDEQFF
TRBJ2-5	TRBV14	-	CASSAEGGYQETQYF
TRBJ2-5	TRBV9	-	CASSTRQGQETQYF
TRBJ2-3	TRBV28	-	CASTNRDTDTQYF
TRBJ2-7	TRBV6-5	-	CASSLYSGTSHEQYF
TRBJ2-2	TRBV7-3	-	CASSVAGGPGELFF
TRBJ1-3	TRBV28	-	CATGQGAGNTIYF
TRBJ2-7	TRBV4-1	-	CASSQYNRGPYEQYF